This record concerns one T cell receptor beta chain sequence. Negative isolation was used for CD8+ and CD4+ T cells and FACS enrichment for TEMRA cells. The data are from a study of CD8 T cells in Susac syndrome. Study background: Patients with Susac syndrome were, at the time of blood collection, therapy-naive, maintained on corticosteroids, or maintained on intravenous immunoglobulin alone.

Trimming removed 9 bases at V and 3 bases at J, with 17 bases between. The length of the CDR3 is 14 residues. In germline, CDR1 is MNHNS, CDR2 SASEGT. Reverse transcription used roughly 0.5 to 1 ug RNA and random hexamers. TCRdb ran MiXCR on the immunoSEQ multiplex PCR reads and lists one entry per CDR3 protein. This sample yields about 210,000 distinct CDR3 sequences, of which about 94% are seen a single time; 0.15% to 0.2% belongs to the top ten. Source material: CD4+ T cells from PBMCs. V is TRBV6-1 and J is TRBJ1-1; maybe TRBD1 (5 bases). This clonotype originated in a human donor with Susac syndrome. CDR3 sequence reads: CASQWGPGDTEAFF. CDR3 bases: TGTGCCAGTCAGTGGGGTCCGGGGGACACTGAAGCTTTCTTT.